One and the same sample provided the 10 T cell receptor beta chains below, sequenced in a study of CD8 T cells in ankylosing spondylitis. Each CDR3 protein gets one entry after TCRdb re-called the 5' RACE reads with MiXCR. The sample records roughly 100,000 distinct CDR3 sequences, about 25% being singletons. Sequencing used synovial fluid, either unsorted or a sorted T cell fraction (not recorded which). The receptors were gathered from a male donor with ankylosing spondylitis.

This clonotype appeared a single time. The V gene is TRBV5-1, the J gene TRBJ2-3, with D possibly being TRBD1 (6 bases). V was cut by 4 bases and J by 3 bases, with 12 bases left in between. Looked up from germline, CDR1 is SGHRS and CDR2 is YFSETQ. CDR3 length: 14 amino acids. The CDR3 region is CASSRTQGTDTQYF. The CDR3 region has the DNA TGCGCCAGCAGCCGGACACAGGGAACAGATACGCAGTATTTT. The full variable domain, rest sourced from reference TRBV5-1 and TRBJ2-3, is KAGVTQTPRYLIKTRGQQVTLSCSPISGHRSVSWYQQTPGQGLQFLFEYFSETQRNKGNFPGRFSGRQFSNSRSEMNVSTLELGDSALYLCASSRTQGTDTQYFGPGTRLTVL.

The V call is TRBV29-1, the J call TRBJ2-1; 14 bases agree with TRBD2. V lost 0 bases to trimming and J lost 6 bases; unmatched junction nucleotides: 4. The CDR3 spans 16 residues. The germline CDR1 and CDR2 sequences are SQVTM and ANQGSEA. CDR3 sequence (DNA): TGCAGCGTTGAAGAACGACTAGCGGGAGGGGTCAATGAGCAGTTCTTC. It is translated as CSVEERLAGGVNEQFF.

This clonotype came up a few times. This sequence joins TRBV10-3 and TRBJ2-7, with a tentative D call TRBD1 (6 bases). The germline V gene encodes CDR1 ENHRY and CDR2 SYGVKD. CDR3 length equals 12 residues. V was pared by 6 bases and J by 2 bases, with 8 bases between. CDR3 in DNA: TGTGCCATCAGCGACAGGACCTACGAGCAGTACTTC. Protein: CAISDRTYEQYF.

The chain recombines TRBV20-1 with TRBJ2-1; 9 bases line up with TRBD2. Germline V lookup: CDR1 DFQATT, CDR2 SNEGSKA (reference sequence). The CDR3 loop spans 13 amino acids. Trimming at V came to 8 bases and at J to 4 bases, leaving 6 bases not matched to a gene. CDR3 loop: CSHGGREYNEQFF. For the CDR3, the DNA is TGCAGTCATGGCGGGAGGGAATACAATGAGCAGTTCTTC.

The sample holds many counts of this clonotype. The gene calls are TRBV7-2 and TRBJ2-1; 8 positions match TRBD2. With V trimmed by 3 bases and J by 0 bases, 1 base remained unmatched. The CDR3 length is 15 residues. The germline V gene encodes CDR1 SGHTA and CDR2 FQGNSA. CDR3 in amino acids: CASSLTSASYNEQFF. The CDR3 DNA reads as TGTGCCAGCAGCTTGACTAGCGCCTCCTACAATGAGCAGTTCTTC.

This clonotype was recorded a few times. The chain uses TRBV14 and TRBJ2-1; TRBD2 aligns across 7 bases. Germline CDR1 reads SGHDN; CDR2 reads FVKESK. V shed 1 base and J 4 bases; nucleotides not matched to a gene: 4. The CDR3 extends over 15 amino acids. CDR3 region: CASSQVAGAYNEQFF. The CDR3 bases are TGTGCCAGCAGCCAAGTCGCGGGAGCTTACAATGAGCAGTTCTTC.

This clonotype has just a few counts. DNA for the CDR3: TGTGCCAGCAAGTTGGGGCCGGTGGGCACTGAAGCTTTCTTT. Its protein is CASKLGPVGTEAFF. This chain connects TRBV12-3 or TRBV12-4 to TRBJ1-1, with D possibly being TRBD1 (5 bases). The CDR3 covers 14 residues. Between the trimmed V and J ends, which lost 7 bases and 4 bases, there was a span of 16 bases.

This rearrangement joins TRBV27 to TRBJ1-4; 7 bases are shared with TRBD1. This CDR3 has 15 amino acids. V dropped 5 bases and J dropped 6; count of bases not matched to a gene: 9. Germline CDR1 MNHEY, CDR2 SMNVEV (reference sequence). CDR3 DNA: TGTGCCAGCAGTCAACAGGGGAGGGGTTATGAAAAACTGTTTTTT. Protein sequence: CASSQQGRGYEKLFF.

CDR3 residues: CATSGQGGGSVHF. Written as DNA, the CDR3 is TGTGCCACCAGTGGTCAGGGAGGGGGATCTGTGCATTTT. The chain links TRBV24-1 to TRBJ1-5; a weak D match, TRBD1 (6 bases). V dropped 5 bases and J dropped 15 bases, with 19 bases sitting between them. The CDR3 has 13 amino acids. CDR1 and CDR2 (germline): KGHDR, SFDVKD.

This clonotype was detected many times. The chain employs TRBV18 and TRBJ1-1; D not certain. Germline values: CDR1 KGHSH, CDR2 LQKENI. Trimming cost V 3 bases and J 1 base, with 12 bases left between them. This CDR3 comprises 15 residues. Here the CDR3 DNA reads TGTGCCAGCTCACCTTATCTGGCTGGGAACACTGAAGCTTTCTTT. Its translation: CASSPYLAGNTEAFF.